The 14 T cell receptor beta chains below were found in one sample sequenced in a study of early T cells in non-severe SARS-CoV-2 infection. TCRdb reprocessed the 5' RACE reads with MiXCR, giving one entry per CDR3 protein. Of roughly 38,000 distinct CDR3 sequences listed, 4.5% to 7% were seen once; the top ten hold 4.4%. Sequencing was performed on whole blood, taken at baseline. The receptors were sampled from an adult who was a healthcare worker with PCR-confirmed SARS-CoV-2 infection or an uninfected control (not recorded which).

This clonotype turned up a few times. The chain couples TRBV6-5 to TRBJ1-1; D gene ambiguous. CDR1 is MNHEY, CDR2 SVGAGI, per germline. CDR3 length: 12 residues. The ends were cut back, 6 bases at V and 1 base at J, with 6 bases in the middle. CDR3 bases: TGTGCCAGCAGGACGAAGAACACTGAAGCTTTCTTT. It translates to CASRTKNTEAFF.

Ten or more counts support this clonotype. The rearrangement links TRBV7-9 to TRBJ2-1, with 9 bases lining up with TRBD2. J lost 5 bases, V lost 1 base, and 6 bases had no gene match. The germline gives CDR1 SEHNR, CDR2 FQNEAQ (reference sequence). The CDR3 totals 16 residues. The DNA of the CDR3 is TGTGCCAGCAGCTTAGTTTTAGCGGGAGCCGACAATGAGCAGTTCTTC. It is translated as CASSLVLAGADNEQFF.

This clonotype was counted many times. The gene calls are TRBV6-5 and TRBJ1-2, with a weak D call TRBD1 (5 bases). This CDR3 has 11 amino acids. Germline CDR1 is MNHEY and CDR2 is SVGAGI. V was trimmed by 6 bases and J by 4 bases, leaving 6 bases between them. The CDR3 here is CASRGVYGYTF. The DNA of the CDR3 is TGTGCCAGCAGAGGGGTCTATGGCTACACCTTC.

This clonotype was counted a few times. CDR3 nucleotide sequence: TGTGCCAGCAACGAGCAGTACTTC. Protein product: CASNEQYF. The chain recombines TRBV2 with TRBJ2-7, with no clear D. With 7 bases removed from V and 5 bases from J, the gap between germline ends came to 0 bases. Germline lookup yields CDR1 SNHLY and CDR2 FYNNEI. This CDR3 is 8 amino acids long.

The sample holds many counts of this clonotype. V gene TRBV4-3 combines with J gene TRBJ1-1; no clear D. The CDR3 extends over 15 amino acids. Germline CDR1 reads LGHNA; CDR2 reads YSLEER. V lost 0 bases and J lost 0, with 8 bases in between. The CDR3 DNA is TGCGCCAGCAGCCAAGAGCTGAGATTGAACACTGAAGCTTTCTTT. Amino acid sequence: CASSQELRLNTEAFF.

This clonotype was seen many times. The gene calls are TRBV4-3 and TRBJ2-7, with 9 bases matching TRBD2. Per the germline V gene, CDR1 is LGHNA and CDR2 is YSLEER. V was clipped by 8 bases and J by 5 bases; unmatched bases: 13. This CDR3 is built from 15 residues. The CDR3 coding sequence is TGCGCCAGCTCCCTGACTGGGCGGGGGGGCGACGAGCAGTACTTC. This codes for CASSLTGRGGDEQYF.

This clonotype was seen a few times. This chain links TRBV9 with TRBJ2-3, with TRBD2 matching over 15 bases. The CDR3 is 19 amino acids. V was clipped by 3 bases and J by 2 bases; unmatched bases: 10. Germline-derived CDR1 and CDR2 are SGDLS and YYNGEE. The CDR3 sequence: CASSANPGLAGGYTDTQYF. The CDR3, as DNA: TGTGCCAGCAGCGCCAATCCGGGACTAGCGGGAGGCTACACAGATACGCAGTATTTT.

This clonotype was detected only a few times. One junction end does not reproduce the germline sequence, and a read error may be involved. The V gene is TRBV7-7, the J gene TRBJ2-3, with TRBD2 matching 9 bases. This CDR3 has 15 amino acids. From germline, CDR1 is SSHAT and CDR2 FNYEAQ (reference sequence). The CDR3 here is CASSLGTSPSDTQYF. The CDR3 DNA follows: TGTGCTAGCAGCTTGGGGACTAGCCCATCAGATACGCAGTATTTT.

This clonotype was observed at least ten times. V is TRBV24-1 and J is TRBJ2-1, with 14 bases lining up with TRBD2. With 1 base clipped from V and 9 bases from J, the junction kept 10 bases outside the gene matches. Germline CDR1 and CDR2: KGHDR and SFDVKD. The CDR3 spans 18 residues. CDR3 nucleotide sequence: TGTGCCACCAGTGATTTCCCGACTAGCGGGAGGGCATCTGGTGAGCAGTTCTTC. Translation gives CATSDFPTSGRASGEQFF.

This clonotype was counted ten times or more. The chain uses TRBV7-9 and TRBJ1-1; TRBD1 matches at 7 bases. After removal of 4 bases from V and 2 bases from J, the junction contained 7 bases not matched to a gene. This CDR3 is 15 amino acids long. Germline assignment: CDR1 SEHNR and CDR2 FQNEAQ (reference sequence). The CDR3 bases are TGTGCCAGCAGCTCCCAAGCAGGGGGAAACACTGAAGCTTTCTTT. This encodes CASSSQAGGNTEAFF.

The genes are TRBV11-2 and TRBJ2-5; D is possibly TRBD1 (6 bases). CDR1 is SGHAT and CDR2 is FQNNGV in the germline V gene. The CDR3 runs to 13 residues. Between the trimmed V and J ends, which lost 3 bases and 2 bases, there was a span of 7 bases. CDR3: CASSLDRQETQYF. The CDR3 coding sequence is TGTGCCAGCAGCTTGGACAGACAAGAGACCCAGTACTTC.

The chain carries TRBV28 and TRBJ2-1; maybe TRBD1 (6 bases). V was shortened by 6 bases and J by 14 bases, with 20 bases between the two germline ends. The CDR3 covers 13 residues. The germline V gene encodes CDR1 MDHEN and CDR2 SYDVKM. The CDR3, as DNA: TGTGCCAGCAGAGACACGGGACAACGCCGTAAGTTCTTC. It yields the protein CASRDTGQRRKFF. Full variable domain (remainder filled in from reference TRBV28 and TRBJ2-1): DVKVTQSSRYLVKRTGEKVFLECVQDMDHENMFWYRQDPGLGLRLIYFSYDVKMKEKGDIPEGYSVSREKKERFSLILESASTNQTSMYLCASRDTGQRRKFFGPGTRLTVL.

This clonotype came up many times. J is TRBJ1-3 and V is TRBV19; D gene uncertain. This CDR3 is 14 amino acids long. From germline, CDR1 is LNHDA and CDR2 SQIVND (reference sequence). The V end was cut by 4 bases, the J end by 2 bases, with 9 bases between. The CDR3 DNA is TGTGCCAGTAGTAGGGGTGGACCTGGAAACACCATATATTTT. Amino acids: CASSRGGPGNTIYF.

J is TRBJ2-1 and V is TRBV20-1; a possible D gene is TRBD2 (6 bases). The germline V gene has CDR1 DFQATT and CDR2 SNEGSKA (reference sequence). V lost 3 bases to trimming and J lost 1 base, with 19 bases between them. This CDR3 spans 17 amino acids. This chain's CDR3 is CSARRAGTPQSYNEQFF. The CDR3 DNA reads TGCAGTGCTAGGCGAGCGGGCACACCCCAATCCTACAATGAGCAGTTCTTC.